The 7 T cell receptor beta chains presented below share a single source sample, sequenced in a study of shared clonotypes between healthy human individuals. Here immunoSEQ multiplex PCR was the method, and the copy in TCRdb shows in-frame clones only, minus some. This sample has approximately 350,000 clones, with around 67% found just once. The sample consisted of memory CD4+ T cells sorted from blood. Stated subset: CD45RA-negative fraction. These receptors originate from a man aged 25-45 years in good health.

The chain is built from TRBV2 and TRBJ2-2, with D hard to call. V was clipped by 3 bases and J by 2 bases, with 10 bases between them. Germline values: CDR1 SNHLY, CDR2 FYNNEI. This CDR3 contains 15 residues. The CDR3 coding sequence is TGTGCCAGCAGTGAGGATCGAGGTAACACCGGGGAGCTGTTTTTT. It is translated as CASSEDRGNTGELFF.

The rearrangement links TRBV7-2 to TRBJ2-7; TRBD2 matches at 11 bases. With 1 base clipped from V and 2 bases from J, the junction kept 4 bases outside the gene matches. CDR3 size: 16 residues. CDR1 is SGHTA and CDR2 is FQGNSA in the germline V gene. The chain's CDR3 is CASSLVGTSGAYEQYF. DNA for the CDR3: TGTGCCAGCAGCTTAGTGGGGACTAGCGGCGCCTACGAGCAGTACTTC.

In the case of this clone: This specimen includes other DNA sequences encoding the same CDR3. The V call is TRBV9, the J call TRBJ2-7; TRBD1 agrees at 8 bases. The CDR3 length is 14 residues. In germline, CDR1 is SGDLS, CDR2 YYNGEE. Germline trimming cut 3 bases from V and 3 bases from J; bases unmatched to any gene: 5. CDR3 nucleotides: TGTGCCAGCAGCGCCGGACAGGGAAACTACGAGCAGTACTTC. Its protein product is CASSAGQGNYEQYF.

The chain has TRBV2 and TRBJ2-6; D might be TRBD1 (6 bases). The germline V and J ends were trimmed by 4 bases and 4 bases, with 14 bases remaining between them. This CDR3 has 16 residues. Germline assignment: CDR1 SNHLY and CDR2 FYNNEI. For the CDR3, the DNA is TGTGCCAGCAGTGCCAGGAACAGGGTGGGGGCCAACGTCCTGACTTTC. Its translation: CASSARNRVGANVLTF.

The rearrangement joins TRBV7-2 to TRBJ2-2; TRBD2 aligns across 8 bases. Germline V gene data show CDR1 as SGHTA and CDR2 as FQGNSA. V trimming: 1 base; J trimming: 4 bases; junction bases outside the gene matches: 8. This CDR3 region has 17 residues. CDR3 residues: CASSLVGTSFGTGELFF. CDR3 nucleotides: TGTGCCAGCAGCTTAGTAGGGACTAGTTTTGGCACCGGGGAGCTGTTTTTT.

This chain links TRBV5-5 with TRBJ2-3; 8 bases fit TRBD1. In germline, CDR1 is SGHKS, CDR2 YYEKEE (reference sequence). The CDR3 length is 14 residues. With V trimmed by 6 bases and J by 1 base, 4 bases remained unmatched. CDR3 nucleotides: TGTGCCAGCAAGACGACAGGGGGCACAGATACGCAGTATTTT. Its translation is CASKTTGGTDTQYF.

This clone showed up just a few times. The chain combines TRBV19 with TRBJ1-5; D remains ambiguous. The CDR3 is made up of 18 amino acids. Trimming removed 6 bases from V and 0 bases from J, with 21 bases in between. Germline CDR1 and CDR2: LNHDA and SQIVND (reference sequence). CDR3 bases: TGTGCCAGTAGCCGTCTACGATTTCCGGGAGGTAGCAATCAGCCCCAGCATTTT. The encoded protein is CASSRLRFPGGSNQPQHF.